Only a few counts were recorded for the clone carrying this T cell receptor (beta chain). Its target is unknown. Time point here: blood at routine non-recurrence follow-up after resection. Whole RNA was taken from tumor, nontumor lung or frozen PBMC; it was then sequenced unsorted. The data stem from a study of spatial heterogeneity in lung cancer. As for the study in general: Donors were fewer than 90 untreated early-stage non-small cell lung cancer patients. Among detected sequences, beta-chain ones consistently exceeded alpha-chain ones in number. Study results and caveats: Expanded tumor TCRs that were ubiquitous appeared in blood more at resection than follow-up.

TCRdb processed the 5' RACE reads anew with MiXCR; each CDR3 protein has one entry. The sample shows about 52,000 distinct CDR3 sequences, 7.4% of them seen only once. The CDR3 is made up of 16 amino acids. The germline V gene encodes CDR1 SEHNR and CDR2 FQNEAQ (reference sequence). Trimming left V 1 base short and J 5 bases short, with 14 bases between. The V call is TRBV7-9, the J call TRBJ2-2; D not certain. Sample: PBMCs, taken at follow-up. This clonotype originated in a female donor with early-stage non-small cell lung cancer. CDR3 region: CASSLVANWDTGELFF. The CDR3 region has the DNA TGTGCCAGCAGCTTAGTGGCAAACTGGGATACCGGGGAGCTGTTTTTT.